A single sample is the source of the 2 T cell receptor beta chains below, sequenced in a study of CD8 T cells in Susac syndrome. RNA amounts of roughly 0.5 to 1 ug underwent reverse transcription with random hexamers. TCRdb called the immunoSEQ multiplex PCR reads again in MiXCR, with one record for every CDR3 protein. The data hold 180,000 or so distinct CDR3 sequences, with about 95% observed a single time. Sequenced: CD4+ T cells from PBMCs. These receptors all come from a human donor in good health.

The V gene is TRBV29-1, the J gene TRBJ2-1; D possibly corresponds to TRBD2 (5 bases). CDR1 and CDR2 from the germline V gene are SQVTM and ANQGSEA. The CDR3 has 14 amino acids. V shed 2 bases and J shed 4 bases, with 12 bases lying between them. CDR3 nucleotide sequence: TGCAGCGTTGAATTGAGGGTAGGGTACAATGAGCAGTTCTTC. This translates into CSVELRVGYNEQFF.

This clonotype was detected once. One end of the junction does not line up with germline, which may come from a read error. The V and J genes are TRBV29-1 and TRBJ2-7; either TRBD1 or TRBD2 may supply D (7 bases each). Germline CDR1 and CDR2: SQVTM and ANQGSEA. The CDR3 consists of 14 residues. CDR3 sequence reads: CSVGFAGGGYKQYF. The CDR3 DNA follows: TGCAGCGTTGGGTTTGCAGGGGGGGGCTACAAGCAGTACTTC.